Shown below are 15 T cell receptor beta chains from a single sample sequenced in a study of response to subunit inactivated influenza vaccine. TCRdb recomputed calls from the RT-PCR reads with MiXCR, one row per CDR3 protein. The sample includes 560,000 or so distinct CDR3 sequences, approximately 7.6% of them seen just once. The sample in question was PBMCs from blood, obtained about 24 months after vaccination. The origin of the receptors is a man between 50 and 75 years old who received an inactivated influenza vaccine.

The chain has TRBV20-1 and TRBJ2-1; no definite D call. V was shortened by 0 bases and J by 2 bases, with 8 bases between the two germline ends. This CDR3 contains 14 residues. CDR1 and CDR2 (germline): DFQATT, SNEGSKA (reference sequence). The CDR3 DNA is TGCAGTGCTAGAGATCGCAGAACCTACAATGAGCAGTTCTTC. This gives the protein CSARDRRTYNEQFF.

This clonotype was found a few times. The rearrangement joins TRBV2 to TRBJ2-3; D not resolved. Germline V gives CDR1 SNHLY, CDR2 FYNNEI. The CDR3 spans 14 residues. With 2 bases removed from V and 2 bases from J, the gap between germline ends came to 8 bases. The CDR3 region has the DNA TGTGCCAGCAGTGAAACCCCCACCACAGATACGCAGTATTTT. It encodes CASSETPTTDTQYF.

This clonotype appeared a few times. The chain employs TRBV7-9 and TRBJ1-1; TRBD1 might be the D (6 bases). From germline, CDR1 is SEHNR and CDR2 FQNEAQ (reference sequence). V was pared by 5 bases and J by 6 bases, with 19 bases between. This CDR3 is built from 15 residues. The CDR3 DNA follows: TGTGCCAGCAGCCGTACGGGGGCAGGAAACTCTGAAGCTTTCTTT. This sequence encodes CASSRTGAGNSEAFF.

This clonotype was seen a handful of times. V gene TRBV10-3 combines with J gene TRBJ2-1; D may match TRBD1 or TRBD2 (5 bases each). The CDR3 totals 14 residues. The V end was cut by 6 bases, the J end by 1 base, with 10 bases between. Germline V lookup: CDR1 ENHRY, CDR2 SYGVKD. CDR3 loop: CAISPRESYNEQFF. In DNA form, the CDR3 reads TGTGCCATCAGCCCCAGGGAGTCCTACAATGAGCAGTTCTTC.

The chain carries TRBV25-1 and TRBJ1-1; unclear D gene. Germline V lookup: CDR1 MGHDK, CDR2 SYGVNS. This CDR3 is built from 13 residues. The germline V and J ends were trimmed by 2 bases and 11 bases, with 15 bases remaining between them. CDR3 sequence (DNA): TGTGCCAGCAGTGAAAACGGCGAGCGTGAGGCTTTCTTT. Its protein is CASSENGEREAFF. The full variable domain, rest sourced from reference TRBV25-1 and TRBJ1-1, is EADIYQTPRYLVIGTGKKITLECSQTMGHDKMYWYQQDPGMELHLIHYSYGVNSTEKGDLSSESTVSRIRTEHFPLTLESARPSHTSQYLCASSENGEREAFFGQGTRLTVV.

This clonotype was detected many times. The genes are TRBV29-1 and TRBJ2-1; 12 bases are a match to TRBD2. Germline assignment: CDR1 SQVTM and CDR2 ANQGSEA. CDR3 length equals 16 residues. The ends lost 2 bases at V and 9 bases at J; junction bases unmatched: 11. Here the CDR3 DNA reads TGCAGCGTTGAAAAGGGTCTAGCGGGAGGGCCTTTTGAGCAGTTCTTC. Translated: CSVEKGLAGGPFEQFF.

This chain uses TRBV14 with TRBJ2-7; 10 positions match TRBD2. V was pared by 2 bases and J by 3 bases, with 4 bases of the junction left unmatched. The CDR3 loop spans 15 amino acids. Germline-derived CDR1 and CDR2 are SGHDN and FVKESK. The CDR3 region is CASSQKSGRDYEQYF. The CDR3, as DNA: TGTGCCAGCAGCCAAAAGAGCGGGAGGGACTACGAGCAGTACTTC.

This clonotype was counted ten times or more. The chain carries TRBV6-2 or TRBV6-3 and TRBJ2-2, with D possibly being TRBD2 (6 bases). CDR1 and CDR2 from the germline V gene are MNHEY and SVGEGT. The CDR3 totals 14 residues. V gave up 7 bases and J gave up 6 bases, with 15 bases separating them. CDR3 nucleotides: TGTGCCAGCACCCTCTCGGGAGTGGCCGGGGAGCTGTTTTTT. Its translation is CASTLSGVAGELFF.

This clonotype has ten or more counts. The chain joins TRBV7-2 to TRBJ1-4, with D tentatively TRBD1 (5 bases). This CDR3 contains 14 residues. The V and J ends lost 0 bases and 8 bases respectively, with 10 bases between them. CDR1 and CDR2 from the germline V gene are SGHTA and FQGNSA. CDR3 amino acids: CASSLAGVREKLFF. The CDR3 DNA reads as TGTGCCAGCAGCTTAGCGGGGGTCAGAGAAAAACTGTTTTTT.

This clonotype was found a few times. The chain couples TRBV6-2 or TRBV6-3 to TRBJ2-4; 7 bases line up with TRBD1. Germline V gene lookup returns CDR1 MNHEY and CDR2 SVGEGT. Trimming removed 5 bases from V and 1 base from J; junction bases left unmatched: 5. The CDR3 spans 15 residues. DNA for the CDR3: TGTGCCAGCAGTGCCCAACAGGGGGCCAAAAACATTCAGTACTTC. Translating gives CASSAQQGAKNIQYF.

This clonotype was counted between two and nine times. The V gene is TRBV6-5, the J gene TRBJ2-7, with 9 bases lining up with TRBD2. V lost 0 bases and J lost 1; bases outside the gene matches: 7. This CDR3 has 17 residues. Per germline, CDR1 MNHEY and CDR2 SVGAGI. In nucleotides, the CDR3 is TGTGCCAGCAGTTACTCTATCCCACTAGCGGGTTCCTACGAGCAGTACTTC. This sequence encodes CASSYSIPLAGSYEQYF.

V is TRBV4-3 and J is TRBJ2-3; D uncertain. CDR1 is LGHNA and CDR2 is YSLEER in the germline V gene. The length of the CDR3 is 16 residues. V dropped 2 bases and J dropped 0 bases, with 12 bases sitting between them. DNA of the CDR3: TGCGCCAGCAGCCAAAGAGGCGGACCTAGCACAGATACGCAGTATTTT. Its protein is CASSQRGGPSTDTQYF.

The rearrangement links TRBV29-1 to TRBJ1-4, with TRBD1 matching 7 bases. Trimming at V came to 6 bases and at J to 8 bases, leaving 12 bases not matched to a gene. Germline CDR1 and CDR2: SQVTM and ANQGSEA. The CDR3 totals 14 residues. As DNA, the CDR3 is TGCAGCGTCCGACAGGGTACTCTGGGGGAAAAACTGTTTTTT. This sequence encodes CSVRQGTLGEKLFF.

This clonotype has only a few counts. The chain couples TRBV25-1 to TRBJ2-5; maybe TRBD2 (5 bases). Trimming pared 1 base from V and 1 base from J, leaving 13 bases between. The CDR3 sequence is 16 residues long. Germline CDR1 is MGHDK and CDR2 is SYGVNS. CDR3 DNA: TGTGCCAGCAGTGAATCCCACTGGGCGGGCCAAGAGACCCAGTACTTC. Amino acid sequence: CASSESHWAGQETQYF.

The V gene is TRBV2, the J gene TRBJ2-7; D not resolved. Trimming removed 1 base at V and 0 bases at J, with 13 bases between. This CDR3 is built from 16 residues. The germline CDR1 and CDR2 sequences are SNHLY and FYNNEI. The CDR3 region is CASSEELARFSYEQYF. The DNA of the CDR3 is TGTGCCAGCAGTGAAGAATTGGCGCGCTTCTCCTACGAGCAGTACTTC.